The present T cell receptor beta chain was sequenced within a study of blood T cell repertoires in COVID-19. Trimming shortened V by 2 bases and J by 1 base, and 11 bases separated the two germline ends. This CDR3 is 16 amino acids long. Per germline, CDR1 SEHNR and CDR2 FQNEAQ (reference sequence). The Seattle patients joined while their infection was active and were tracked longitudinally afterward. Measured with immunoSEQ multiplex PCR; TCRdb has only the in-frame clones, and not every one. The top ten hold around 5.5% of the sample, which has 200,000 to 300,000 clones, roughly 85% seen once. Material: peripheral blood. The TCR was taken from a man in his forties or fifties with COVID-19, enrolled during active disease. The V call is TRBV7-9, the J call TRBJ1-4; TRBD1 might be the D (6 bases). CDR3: CASSLTGILTNEKLFF. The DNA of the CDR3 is TGTGCCAGCAGCTTAACAGGGATCCTAACTAATGAAAAACTGTTTTTT.